The 12 T cell receptor beta chains below were found in one sample sequenced in a study of long-term antiretroviral therapy in people with HIV (dated by TCRdb to between 2021 and 2023). The immunoSEQ hsTCRB v3.0 assay was used at survey level resolution to sequence the TRB variable region. TCRdb took this table from immuneACCESS and kept in-frame rearrangements with V and J called. Such tables lack part of the clones; where checked against another copy, unresolved V genes explain under half of the gap, and the rest is unexplained. This sample holds 17,000 or so clones; 91% were observed only once. About 8.9% of the sample rests with the top ten. Here the sequenced sample was unsorted PBMCs, taken 0.3 years after starting antiretroviral therapy. The receptors here all came from a man in his sixties with HIV.

The chain uses TRBV5-6 and TRBJ2-5; D is ambiguous. With the DNA end fitting TRBJ2-7 better, the J assignment may be wrong. Germline V CDR1 and CDR2: SGHDT, YYEEEE. The CDR3 totals 14 residues. The CDR3 loop reads CASSLEFRPDEQYF. As DNA, the CDR3 is TGTGCCAGCAGCTTGGAGTTTCGGCCCGACGAGCAGTACTTC.

Here the CDR3 reads CASSYNPDQPQHF. The CDR3 DNA reads as TGTGCCAGCAGTTACAACCCAGATCAGCCCCAGCATTTT. The V gene is TRBV6-5, the J gene TRBJ1-5; D is uncertain. Germline values: CDR1 MNHEY, CDR2 SVGAGI. Trimming left V 2 bases short and J 5 bases short, with 7 bases between. The CDR3 is made up of 13 amino acids.

This chain connects TRBV6-5 to TRBJ1-1; unclear D gene. The CDR3 extends over 15 amino acids. The germline V gene has CDR1 MNHEY and CDR2 SVGAGI. Trimming cost V 0 bases and J 1 base, with 9 bases left between them. CDR3 region: CASSYSGIGNTEAFF. Here the CDR3 DNA reads TGTGCCAGCAGTTACTCGGGGATAGGGAACACTGAAGCTTTCTTT.

The chain combines TRBV2 with TRBJ1-4, with D perhaps TRBD1 (5 bases). CDR1 is SNHLY, CDR2 FYNNEI, per germline. This CDR3 comprises 16 residues. Trimming stripped 6 bases from V and 5 bases from J, with 19 bases between. CDR3 coding DNA: TGTGCCAGCAGCCCCGTTCTTTTGACAGAAAATGAAAAACTGTTTTTT. Protein: CASSPVLLTENEKLFF.

The CDR3 sequence: CASSVGANVLTF. The CDR3 region has the DNA TGTGCCAGCAGTGTTGGGGCCAACGTCCTGACTTTC. The chain has TRBV7-9 and TRBJ2-6; no firm D call. Germline CDR1 and CDR2: SEHNR and FQNEAQ (reference sequence). Trimming stripped 6 bases from V and 3 bases from J, with 3 bases between. The CDR3 has 12 amino acids.

CDR3: CASSTGLNQPQHF. CDR3 nucleotides: TGTGCCAGCAGTACAGGGCTCAATCAGCCCCAGCATTTT. V usage is TRBV11-1 and J usage is TRBJ1-5; tentatively, D is TRBD1 (6 bases). Trimming cost V 6 bases and J 3 bases, with 9 bases left between them. Germline V gene sequence: CDR1 SGHAT, CDR2 FQDESV (reference sequence). This CDR3 is built from 13 residues.

The chain links TRBV25-1 to TRBJ1-6; D unclear. The CDR3 extends over 15 amino acids. Germline-derived CDR1 and CDR2 are MGHDK and SYGVNS. The V end was cut by 8 bases, the J end by 0 bases, with 11 bases between. The CDR3 here is CASEGGFSYNSPLHF. CDR3 coding DNA: TGTGCCAGCGAGGGTGGGTTCTCCTATAATTCACCCCTCCACTTT.

The CDR3 region is CASRMGPGDTEAFF. The CDR3 bases are TGTGCCAGTAGGATGGGACCAGGGGACACTGAAGCTTTCTTT. The gene calls are TRBV9 and TRBJ1-1; tentative D call: TRBD1 (6 bases). CDR1 SGDLS and CDR2 YYNGEE come from the germline V gene. The CDR3 extends over 14 amino acids. Trimming pared 8 bases from V and 3 bases from J, leaving 17 bases between.

This clone was counted a single time. The V call is TRBV9, the J call TRBJ2-7; TRBD1 is a possible D gene (5 bases). The germline CDR1 and CDR2 sequences are SGDLS and YYNGEE. The CDR3 loop spans 16 amino acids. Trimming stripped 4 bases from V and 4 bases from J, with 21 bases between. The CDR3 DNA reads as TGTGCCAGCAGCTCATCTCCTGGGGCCCTCCTTTACGAGCAGTACTTC. This gives the protein CASSSSPGALLYEQYF. Full variable domain (missing parts from reference TRBV9 and TRBJ2-7): DSGVTQTPKHLITATGQRVTLRCSPRSGDLSVYWYQQSLDQGLQFLIQYYNGEERAKGNILERFSAQQFPDLHSELNLSSLELGDSALYFCASSSSPGALLYEQYFGPGTRLTVT.

By sample fraction, this clone is medium-sized. The chain links TRBV2 to TRBJ1-1; 8 positions match TRBD1. Germline V gene lookup returns CDR1 SNHLY and CDR2 FYNNEI. The CDR3 consists of 12 residues. V was pared by 10 bases and J by 4 bases, with 5 bases of the junction left unmatched. The CDR3, as DNA: TGTGCCATAGGACAGGGAGGCACTGAAGCTTTCTTT. Protein product: CAIGQGGTEAFF.

The chain recombines TRBV5-1 with TRBJ1-1; D is unresolved. V was cut by 1 base and J by 4 bases, with 8 bases left in between. CDR1 is SGHRS, CDR2 YFSETQ, per germline. This CDR3 is 13 amino acids long. This CDR3 is CASSLHGGTEAFF. The CDR3 region has the DNA TGCGCCAGCAGCTTGCATGGTGGCACTGAAGCTTTCTTT.

V and J are TRBV19 and TRBJ2-5; possibly TRBD2 for D (6 bases). Germline V gives CDR1 LNHDA, CDR2 SQIVND (reference sequence). The V gene lost 2 bases and the J gene lost 4 bases, with 17 bases spanning the gap. The CDR3 has 16 amino acids. The DNA of the CDR3 is TGTGCCAGTAGTATACTCGGAGGGGTGAGGCGAGAGACCCAGTACTTC. Protein product: CASSILGGVRRETQYF. Full variable domain (rest looked up from reference TRBV19 and TRBJ2-5): DGGITQSPKYLFRKEGQNVTLSCEQNLNHDAMYWYRQDPGQGLRLIYYSQIVNDFQKGDIAEGYSVSREKKESFPLTVTSAQKNPTAFYLCASSILGGVRRETQYFGPGTRLLVL.